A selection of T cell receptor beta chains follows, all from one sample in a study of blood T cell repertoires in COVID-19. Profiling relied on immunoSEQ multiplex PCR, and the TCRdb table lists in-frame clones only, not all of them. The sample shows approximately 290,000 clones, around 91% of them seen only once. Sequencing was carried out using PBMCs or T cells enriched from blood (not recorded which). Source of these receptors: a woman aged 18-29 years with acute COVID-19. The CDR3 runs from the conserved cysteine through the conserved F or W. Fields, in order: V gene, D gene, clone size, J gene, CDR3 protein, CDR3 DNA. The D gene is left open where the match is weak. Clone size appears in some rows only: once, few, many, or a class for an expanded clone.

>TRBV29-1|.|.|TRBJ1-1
CSVPGGRETNTEAFF
TGCAGCGTACCGGGGGGAAGGGAAACAAACACTGAAGCTTTCTTT
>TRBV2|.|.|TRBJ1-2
CASITTQGYGYTF
TGTGCCAGCATTACCACTCAGGGGTATGGCTACACCTTC
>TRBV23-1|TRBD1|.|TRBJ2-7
CASSPSDRDEQYF
TGCGCCAGCAGTCCATCGGACAGGGACGAGCAGTACTTC
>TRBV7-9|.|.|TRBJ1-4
CASSPRRGTTNEKLFF
TGTGCCAGCAGCCCCAGGCGGGGTACAACTAATGAAAAACTGTTTTTT
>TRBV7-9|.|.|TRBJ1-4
CASSHWFRGASNEKLFF
TGTGCCAGCAGCCACTGGTTCAGGGGAGCCTCAAATGAAAAACTGTTTTTT
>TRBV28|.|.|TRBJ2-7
CASSFRWGLEQYF
TGTGCCAGCAGTTTCAGGTGGGGGCTCGAGCAGTACTTC
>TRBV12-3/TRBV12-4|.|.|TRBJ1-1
CASSLGQGREAFF
TGTGCCAGCAGTTTAGGGCAGGGGAGAGAAGCTTTCTTT
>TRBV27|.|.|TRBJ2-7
CASSLGLRYEQYF
TGTGCCAGCAGTCTGGGGCTCCGCTACGAGCAGTACTTC
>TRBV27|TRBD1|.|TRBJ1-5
CASSSRTGLTSNQPQHF
TGTGCCAGCAGTTCCCGGACAGGGCTGACTAGCAATCAGCCCCAGCATTTT
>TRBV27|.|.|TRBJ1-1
CASSLTGNTEAFF
TGTGCCAGCAGTCTGACGGGGAACACTGAAGCTTTCTTT
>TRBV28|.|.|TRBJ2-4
CASSFYGSGKNIQYF
TGTGCCAGCAGTTTTTACGGCTCGGGTAAAAACATTCAGTACTTC
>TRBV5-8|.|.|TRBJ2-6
CASSDGQKPGANVLTF
TGTGCCAGCAGCGACGGACAGAAACCTGGGGCCAACGTCCTGACTTTC
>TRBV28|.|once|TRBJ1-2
CASSRSGEGGRGYTF
TGTGCCAGCAGCCGCTCGGGGGAGGGAGGGCGCGGCTACACCTTC
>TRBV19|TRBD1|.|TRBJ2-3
CASSGTVADTQYF
TGTGCCAGTAGTGGGACAGTCGCAGATACGCAGTATTTT
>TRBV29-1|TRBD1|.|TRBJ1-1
CSVTTRDRGTEAFF
TGCAGCGTCACAACCCGGGACAGAGGTACTGAAGCTTTCTTT
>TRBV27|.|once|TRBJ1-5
CARKGQPSQPQHF
TGTGCCAGAAAAGGACAGCCGTCTCAGCCCCAGCATTTT
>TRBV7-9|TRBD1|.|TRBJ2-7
CASSLDGTGSHEQYF
TGTGCCAGCAGCTTAGATGGGACAGGGAGCCACGAGCAGTACTTC
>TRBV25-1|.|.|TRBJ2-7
CASSGTGTYEQYF
TGTGCCAGCAGTGGGACGGGAACCTACGAGCAGTACTTC
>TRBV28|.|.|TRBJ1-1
CASSSPRGVVTEAFF
TGTGCCAGCAGTTCCCCCCGGGGGGTGGTCACTGAAGCTTTCTTT
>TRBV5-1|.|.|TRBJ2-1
CASSLEAGSYNEQFF
TGCGCCAGCAGCTTGGAGGCGGGCTCTTACAATGAGCAGTTCTTC
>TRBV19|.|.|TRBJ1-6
CARLRSYNSPLHF
TGTGCGCGGTTACGCTCCTATAATTCACCCCTCCACTTT
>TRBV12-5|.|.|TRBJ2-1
CASGLVRVFSGSYNEQFF
TGTGCTAGTGGTTTGGTAAGAGTCTTTAGCGGCTCCTACAATGAGCAGTTCTTC
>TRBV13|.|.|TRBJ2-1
CASSLGARGEQFF
TGTGCCAGCAGCTTAGGGGCTAGGGGTGAGCAGTTCTTC
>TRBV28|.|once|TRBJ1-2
CASSFRKSYGYTF
TGTGCCAGCAGTTTCAGGAAGAGCTATGGCTACACCTTC
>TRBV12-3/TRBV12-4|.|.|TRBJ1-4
CASRQTGNEKLFF
TGTGCCAGCAGGCAGACGGGGAATGAAAAACTGTTTTTT
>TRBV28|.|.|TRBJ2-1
CASNPQGWGYNEQFF
TGTGCCAGTAACCCACAGGGTTGGGGGTACAATGAGCAGTTCTTC
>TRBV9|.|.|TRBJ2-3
CASSVLAASPDTQYF
TGTGCCAGCAGCGTACTGGCGGCGAGCCCAGATACGCAGTATTTT
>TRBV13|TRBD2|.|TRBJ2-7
CASILRGGFGEQYF
TGTGCCAGCATCCTCCGGGGGGGTTTTGGCGAGCAGTACTTC
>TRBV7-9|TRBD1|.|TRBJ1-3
CASSSTTGGEGNTIYF
TGTGCCAGCAGCTCGACGACAGGGGGCGAAGGAAACACCATATATTTT
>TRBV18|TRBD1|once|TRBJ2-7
CASSGQATPYEQYF
TGTGCCAGCTCGGGACAGGCCACCCCCTACGAGCAGTACTTC
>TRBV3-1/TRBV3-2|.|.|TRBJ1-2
CASSQGPGDYGYTF
TGTGCCAGCAGCCAAGGTCCCGGGGACTATGGCTACACCTTC
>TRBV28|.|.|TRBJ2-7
CASSFAVYEQYF
TGTGCCAGCAGTTTTGCAGTCTACGAGCAGTACTTC
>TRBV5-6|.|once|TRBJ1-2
CASSLAEGAGRRYGYTF
TGTGCCAGCAGCTTAGCAGAAGGGGCAGGGCGGAGATATGGCTACACCTTC
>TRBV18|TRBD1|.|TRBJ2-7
CASSPGTGSSYEQYF
TGTGCCAGCTCACCAGGGACAGGGAGCTCCTACGAGCAGTACTTC
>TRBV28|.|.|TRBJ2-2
CASSLSPSSLIGELFF
TGTGCCAGCAGTTTATCCCCATCTAGCTTGATCGGGGAGCTGTTTTTT